What follows are 10 T cell receptor beta chains derived from one specimen sequenced in a study of early T cells in non-severe SARS-CoV-2 infection. TCRdb analysed the 5' RACE reads with MiXCR anew, one entry per CDR3 protein. The data hold under 80,000 distinct CDR3 sequences, with approximately 12% observed a single time. Sequenced sample: whole blood. The receptors shown here come from an adult who was a healthcare worker with PCR-confirmed SARS-CoV-2 infection or an uninfected control (not recorded which).

This clonotype was recorded at least ten times. The CDR3 region has the DNA TGTGCCAGCATGTTCCAGGGGGGAAACGAGCAGTACTTC. Protein sequence: CASMFQGGNEQYF. V is TRBV6-1 and J is TRBJ2-7; a weak D match, TRBD1 (7 bases). V dropped 7 bases and J dropped 5 bases, with 15 bases sitting between them. The CDR3 sequence is 13 residues long. Germline loops: CDR1 MNHNS, CDR2 SASEGT.

The chain carries TRBV12-3 or TRBV12-4 and TRBJ2-5, with 9 bases that match TRBD1. The junction had 5 bases not matched to a gene; V was cut back by 5 bases and J by 4 bases. This CDR3 is built from 14 residues. The CDR3 DNA follows: TGTGCCAGCAGTAAACAGGGGGCAGGAGAGACCCAGTACTTC. This sequence encodes CASSKQGAGETQYF.

In its sample, this clonotype was seen many times. V gene TRBV6-6 combines with J gene TRBJ1-4; D is unclear. Germline lookup yields CDR1 MNHNY and CDR2 SVGAGI (reference sequence). The V end was cut by 5 bases, the J end by 0 bases, with 10 bases between. CDR3 length: 15 residues. CDR3 in amino acids: CASSDRVATNEKLFF. CDR3 sequence (DNA): TGTGCCAGCAGTGATCGGGTTGCAACTAATGAAAAACTGTTTTTT.

Many counts were recorded for this clonotype. The genes are TRBV20-1 and TRBJ1-1; D perhaps matches TRBD1 (5 bases). Trimming took off 2 bases at V and 4 bases at J, with 17 bases between the two ends. The CDR3 length is 15 residues. CDR1 DFQATT and CDR2 SNEGSKA come from the germline V gene (reference sequence). In DNA, the CDR3 is TGCAGTGCTAGATCCTCGGGGGGTATTGGCACTGAAGCTTTCTTT. Its protein product is CSARSSGGIGTEAFF.

This clonotype has ten or more counts. V is TRBV11-2 and J is TRBJ2-2; D perhaps matches TRBD1 (6 bases). The CDR3 is 15 amino acids. Germline values: CDR1 SGHAT, CDR2 FQNNGV. The ends were cut back, 7 bases at V and 0 bases at J, with 12 bases in the middle. This chain's CDR3 is CASTYRDSNTGELFF. For the CDR3, the DNA is TGTGCCAGCACCTACAGGGATTCGAACACCGGGGAGCTGTTTTTT.

V usage is TRBV5-4 and J usage is TRBJ2-2; D possibly corresponds to TRBD1 (5 bases). V was trimmed by 1 base and J by 6 bases, leaving 13 bases between them. The length of the CDR3 is 15 residues. CDR1 is SGHNT and CDR2 is YYREEE in the germline V gene (reference sequence). The CDR3 reads CASSLFGANAGELFF. In DNA form, the CDR3 reads TGTGCCAGCAGCTTGTTTGGGGCCAACGCCGGGGAGCTGTTTTTT.

This clonotype has a count of ten or more. The rearrangement links TRBV27 to TRBJ1-2, with 12 bases matching TRBD1. Germline values: CDR1 MNHEY, CDR2 SMNVEV (reference sequence). The CDR3 length is 17 residues. The J segment lost 1 base and the V segment lost 2 bases, leaving 5 bases of the junction unmatched. The CDR3 DNA reads TGTGCCAGCAGTTTACGGGGACAGGGGGCGATTAACTATGGCTACACCTTC. The encoded protein is CASSLRGQGAINYGYTF.

J is TRBJ2-2 and V is TRBV4-2, with a possible D match to TRBD2 (5 bases). Trimming pared 7 bases from V and 5 bases from J, leaving 17 bases between. This CDR3 spans 15 amino acids. Germline V CDR1 and CDR2: LGHNA, YNFKEQ. The CDR3: CASKFEGGETGELFF. The CDR3 DNA reads TGTGCCAGCAAATTTGAGGGTGGGGAAACCGGGGAGCTGTTTTTT.

CDR3 DNA: TGTGCCAGCAGTGAAGCAGTTACAGGGAGCTATGGCTACACCTTC. It codes for CASSEAVTGSYGYTF. The chain employs TRBV6-1 and TRBJ1-2; a weak D match, TRBD1 (6 bases). The CDR3 spans 15 residues. Germline V CDR1 and CDR2: MNHNS, SASEGT. V gave up 0 bases and J gave up 4 bases, with 12 bases separating them.

This clonotype turned up a few times. The chain is built from TRBV27 and TRBJ2-7; TRBD2 matches at 9 bases. The CDR3 is 15 residues long. Germline CDR1 MNHEY, CDR2 SMNVEV (reference sequence). The J segment lost 3 bases and the V segment lost 4 bases, leaving 7 bases of the junction unmatched. In nucleotides, the CDR3 is TGTGCCAGCAGTTCACCATCTAGCGGGGACTACGAGCAGTACTTC. It translates to CASSSPSSGDYEQYF.